The 12 T cell receptor beta chains presented below share a single source sample, sequenced in a study of cytomegalovirus exposure and HLA in healthy donors. Amplification used 60 Vbeta primers and 13 Jbeta primers. Measured with immunoSEQ multiplex PCR; TCRdb has only the in-frame clones, and not every one. The table has around 100,000 clones, less than 8% seen once. Sequencing input: PBMCs. The receptors come from a man between 50 and 59 years old in good health and CMV-seronegative.

The chain has TRBV5-6 and TRBJ1-2; a weak D match, TRBD1 (6 bases). This CDR3 is built from 14 residues. V was cut by 2 bases and J by 0 bases, with 8 bases left in between. Germline loops: CDR1 SGHDT, CDR2 YYEEEE. The CDR3 region is CASSLRTANYGYTF. CDR3 in DNA: TGTGCCAGCAGCTTAAGGACAGCTAACTATGGCTACACCTTC.

This clone appeared a few times. The chain combines TRBV19 with TRBJ1-1, with 10 bases aligning to TRBD1. The CDR3 length is 14 residues. Germline-derived CDR1 and CDR2 are LNHDA and SQIVND (reference sequence). J gave up 4 bases and V 8 bases, and 7 bases lay outside the gene matches. The CDR3 bases are TGTGCCAGTGCTACGACAGGGGGCTTCACTGAAGCTTTCTTT. Translating gives CASATTGGFTEAFF.

V is TRBV10-3 and J is TRBJ1-1; no firm D call. Trimming took 3 bases from V and 1 from J, leaving 15 bases between them. CDR1 and CDR2 from the germline V gene are ENHRY and SYGVKD. The CDR3 totals 16 residues. The CDR3 region has the DNA TGTGCCATCAGTGACTTATTAAGAGGCCAGAACACTGAAGCTTTCTTT. The encoded protein is CAISDLLRGQNTEAFF.

This clone has a handful of counts. The rearrangement links TRBV5-6 to TRBJ2-7; D possibly corresponds to TRBD2 (6 bases). The CDR3 totals 12 residues. Germline V gene data show CDR1 as SGHDT and CDR2 as YYEEEE. V gave up 1 base and J gave up 6 bases, with 8 bases separating them. The CDR3: CASSLMGGEQYF. In DNA, the CDR3 is TGTGCCAGCAGCTTGATGGGGGGCGAGCAGTACTTC.

This clone occurred a few times. The chain carries TRBV6-1 and TRBJ2-5, with D maybe TRBD2 (5 bases). This CDR3 contains 13 residues. CDR1 and CDR2 from the germline V gene are MNHNS and SASEGT. V was trimmed by 6 bases and J by 5 bases, leaving 13 bases between them. Here the CDR3 reads CASSGNHRETQYF. In DNA, the CDR3 is TGTGCCAGCAGCGGGAACCACCGGGAGACCCAGTACTTC.

This clone turned up a few times. This rearrangement joins TRBV11-3 to TRBJ2-7, with D unclear. This CDR3 region has 14 residues. CDR1 and CDR2 from the germline V gene are SGHNT and YENEEA. The V and J ends lost 1 base and 4 bases respectively, with 11 bases between them. The CDR3 bases are TGTGCCAGCAGCTTAGGGGCTGATGGATACGAGCAGTACTTC. This translates into CASSLGADGYEQYF. Full variable domain (outside the CDR3, taken from reference TRBV11-3 and TRBJ2-7): EAGVVQSPRYKIIEKKQPVAFWCNPISGHNTLYWYLQNLGQGPELLIRYENEEAVDDSQLPKDRFSAERLKGVDSTLKIQPAELGDSAVYLCASSLGADGYEQYFGPGTRLTVT.

This clone was picked up a small number of times. This rearrangement joins TRBV9 to TRBJ2-2, with a weak D call TRBD2 (6 bases). The V gene lost 4 bases and the J gene lost 4 bases, with 14 bases spanning the gap. The CDR3 consists of 15 residues. Germline loops: CDR1 SGDLS, CDR2 YYNGEE. The CDR3 here is CASSPRGWGTGELFF. In nucleotides, the CDR3 is TGTGCCAGCAGCCCCCGGGGGTGGGGCACCGGGGAGCTGTTTTTT.

V and J are TRBV6-6 and TRBJ2-1; D ambiguous. With 5 bases removed from V and 4 bases from J, the gap between germline ends came to 3 bases. This CDR3 is built from 11 residues. CDR1 is MNHNY and CDR2 is SVGAGI in the germline V gene (reference sequence). The CDR3 DNA follows: TGTGCCAGCAGTCCATACAATGAGCAGTTCTTC. This encodes CASSPYNEQFF.

On this clone: An end of the junction does not agree with germline; a read error may underlie this. V and J are TRBV25-1 and TRBJ2-7; D uncertain. The CDR3 contains 13 residues. Germline V CDR1 and CDR2: MGHDK, SYGVNS. The CDR3 loop reads CARSDLSSYEQYF. CDR3 in DNA: TGTGCCAGAAGTGATCTGTCCTCCTACGAGCAGTACTTC.

The chain joins TRBV7-3 to TRBJ2-2, with no clear D. The CDR3 contains 16 residues. Germline V gene lookup returns CDR1 SGHTA and CDR2 FQGTGA. V was pared by 5 bases and J by 2 bases, with 15 bases between. In nucleotides, the CDR3 is TGTGCCAGCAGCCCCGGTGGCGGCCTTAACACCGGGGAGCTGTTTTTT. Protein product: CASSPGGGLNTGELFF.

This clone turned up a few times. The J gene is TRBJ1-2, the V gene TRBV7-2; 12 bases align to TRBD1. V dropped 5 bases and J dropped 5; count of bases not matched to a gene: 6. This CDR3 has 15 residues. Germline CDR1 SGHTA, CDR2 FQGNSA. Here the CDR3 DNA reads TGTGCCAGCAGCCAAGGGGGACAGGGGGCGTATGGCTACACCTTC. Translating gives CASSQGGQGAYGYTF.

In this sample, this clone turned up a few times. This chain links TRBV7-9 with TRBJ2-7; D possibly corresponds to TRBD1 (7 bases). Trimming took off 2 bases at V and 7 bases at J, with 15 bases between the two ends. The germline V gene has CDR1 SEHNR and CDR2 FQNEAQ (reference sequence). The CDR3 is 14 amino acids. The CDR3 DNA reads as TGTGCCAGCAGCTTAATGGAGGGGGCGGAAGAGCAGTACTTC. Translated, it gives CASSLMEGAEEQYF.